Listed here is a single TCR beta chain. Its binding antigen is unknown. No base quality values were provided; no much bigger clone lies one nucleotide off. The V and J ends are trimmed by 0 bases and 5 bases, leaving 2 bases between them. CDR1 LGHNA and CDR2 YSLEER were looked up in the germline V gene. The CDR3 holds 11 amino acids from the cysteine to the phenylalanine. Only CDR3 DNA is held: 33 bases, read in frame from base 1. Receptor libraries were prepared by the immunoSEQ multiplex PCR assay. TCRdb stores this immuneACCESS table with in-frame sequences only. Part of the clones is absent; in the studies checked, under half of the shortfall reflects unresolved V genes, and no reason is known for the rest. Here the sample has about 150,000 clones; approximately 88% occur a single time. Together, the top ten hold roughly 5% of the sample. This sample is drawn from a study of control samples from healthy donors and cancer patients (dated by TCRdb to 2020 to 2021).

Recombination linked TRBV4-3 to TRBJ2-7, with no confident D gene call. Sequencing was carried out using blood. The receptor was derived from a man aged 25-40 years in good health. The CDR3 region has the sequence CASSQDHEQYF. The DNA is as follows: TGCGCCAGCAGCCAAGACCACGAGCAGTACTTC.